This record concerns one TCR beta chain sequence. The antigen is undetermined. This specimen belongs to a study of cytomegalovirus exposure and HLA in healthy donors. Study results and caveats: HLA allele associations emerged for under 20,000 TCR beta sequences in a later analysis, at 0.05 false discovery rate.

PCR used 60 Vbeta primers and 13 Jbeta primers. Profiling relied on immunoSEQ multiplex PCR, and the TCRdb table lists in-frame clones only, not all of them. The data hold roughly 190,000 clones, with about four fifths observed a single time. The V end was cut by 3 bases, the J end by 0 bases, with 7 bases between. The germline CDR1 and CDR2 sequences are WNHNN and SYGVQD (reference sequence). The CDR3 totals 14 residues. Among the donors, all were healthy bone marrow donors. The sample taken for sequencing was PBMCs. The chain is built from TRBV10-1 and TRBJ2-3; no clear D. The TCR originated in a girl aged 5-17 years in good health and CMV-seropositive. The CDR3 loop reads CASSEALSTDTQYF. The CDR3 coding sequence is TGCGCCAGCAGTGAAGCTCTGAGCACAGATACGCAGTATTTT.